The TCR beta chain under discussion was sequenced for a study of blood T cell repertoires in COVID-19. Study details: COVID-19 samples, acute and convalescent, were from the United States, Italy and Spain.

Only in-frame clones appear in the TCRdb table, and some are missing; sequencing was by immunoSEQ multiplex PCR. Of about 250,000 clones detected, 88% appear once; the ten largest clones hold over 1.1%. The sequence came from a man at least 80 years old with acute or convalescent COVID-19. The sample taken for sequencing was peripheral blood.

The CDR3 loop is CASSFFLNYGYTF. CDR3 bases: TGTGCCAGCAGTTTTTTCCTAAACTATGGCTACACCTTC. This rearrangement joins TRBV27 to TRBJ1-2, with D hard to call. The V gene lost 3 bases and the J gene lost 2 bases, with 7 bases spanning the gap. This CDR3 spans 13 amino acids. Per the germline V gene, CDR1 is MNHEY and CDR2 is SMNVEV (reference sequence).